Ten or more counts support the clone carrying this TCR beta chain. Its antigen is unknown. This specimen comes from a study of T cells in Graves' hyperthyroidism and ophthalmopathy. The CDR3 contains 14 residues. In germline, CDR1 is SNHLY, CDR2 FYNNEI. V gave up 7 bases and J gave up 6 bases, with 16 bases separating them. Study results and caveats: In the analysis, a 13 V-J model separated ophthalmopathy from stable hyperthyroidism.

TCR beta CDR3 region amplification was performed from RNA transcripts. The TCR CDR3 first-round RT-PCR relied on the HTBI primer set. TCRdb redid the calling of the multiplex PCR reads with MiXCR, one entry per CDR3 protein. The sample includes a few hundred thousand distinct CDR3 sequences, more than 13% seen only once; the top ten take approximately 29%. Hyperthyroidism of Graves' type that showed no ophthalmopathy progression within 18 months was stable. Pregnant or lactating patients were excluded, as were those with uncontrolled infection or other autoimmune disease. This clonotype originated in a woman aged 25 to 39 with Graves' hyperthyroidism. The chain links TRBV2 to TRBJ2-1, with TRBD2 as a possible D gene (5 bases). Specimen: blood. CDR3: CASTPTGRANEQFF. The CDR3 nucleotides read TGTGCCAGCACCCCAACGGGAAGGGCCAATGAGCAGTTCTTC.